Each of the 5 T cell receptor beta chains below was sequenced from the same sample in a study of blood T cells in healthy people across ages. A J-beta primer mix and a sample-barcoded 5' primer were used in a second PCR of roughly 7 to 12 cycles. TCRdb recomputed calls from the 5' RACE reads with MiXCR, one row per CDR3 protein. The top ten hold roughly 13% of the sample, which has about 1.1 million distinct CDR3 sequences, more than 30% seen once. Sequences were obtained from blood. The source of these receptors is a man in his late teens or twenties in good health.

This clonotype was counted only a few times. The chain couples TRBV4-1 to TRBJ1-1; the D is unclear. Deletions cut 0 bases from V and 1 base from J, with 12 bases between. Germline CDR1 is MGHRA and CDR2 is YSYEKL. The CDR3 sequence is 16 residues long. The CDR3 DNA reads as TGCGCCAGCAGCCAAGAACGAACCCCCTCGAACACTGAAGCTTTCTTT. This translates into CASSQERTPSNTEAFF.

This clonotype was recorded many times. In nucleotides, the CDR3 is TGTGCCAGCAGCTCCTACAGGGAGGCCTACAATGAGCAGTTCTTC. Translating gives CASSSYREAYNEQFF. The chain has TRBV7-2 and TRBJ2-1; possibly TRBD1 or TRBD2 for D (6 bases each). Germline CDR1 reads SGHTA; CDR2 reads FQGNSA. Trimming stripped 4 bases from V and 2 bases from J, with 12 bases between. CDR3 size: 15 residues.

The chain has TRBV6-6 and TRBJ2-5, with D maybe TRBD1 (5 bases). The CDR3 is made up of 16 amino acids. V gave up 5 bases and J gave up 2 bases, with 18 bases separating them. CDR1 MNHNY and CDR2 SVGAGI come from the germline V gene (reference sequence). CDR3 DNA sequence: TGTGCCAGCAGTCTAAGCCCCCGACAGAGACAAGAGACCCAGTACTTC. Translating it yields CASSLSPRQRQETQYF.

The genes are TRBV5-5 and TRBJ2-1; TRBD2 is a possible D gene (6 bases). V was trimmed by 3 bases and J by 8 bases, leaving 15 bases between them. The CDR3 is 14 residues long. Germline V gene data show CDR1 as SGHKS and CDR2 as YYEKEE (reference sequence). The CDR3 sequence is CASSWRGLLDEQFF. In nucleotides, the CDR3 is TGTGCCAGCAGCTGGAGGGGCCTCCTAGATGAGCAGTTCTTC. Using reference TRBV5-5 and TRBJ2-1 for the parts outside the CDR3, the full variable domain is DAGVTQSPTHLIKTRGQQVTLRCSPISGHKSVSWYQQVLGQGPQFIFQYYEKEERGRGNFPDRFSARQFPNYSSELNVNALLLGDSALYLCASSWRGLLDEQFFGPGTRLTVL.

This clonotype was counted a few times. The chain combines TRBV5-1 with TRBJ2-3; the D gene is possibly TRBD2 (5 bases). Per germline, CDR1 SGHRS and CDR2 YFSETQ. Trimming pared 3 bases from V and 6 bases from J, leaving 11 bases between. The CDR3 is made up of 13 amino acids. CDR3 coding DNA: TGCGCCAGCAGCTCGACACCGGGGGATACGCAGTATTTT. Protein sequence: CASSSTPGDTQYF.